The clone carrying this T cell receptor (beta chain) was observed a few times. A J-beta primer mix and a sample-barcoded 5' primer were used in a second PCR of roughly 6 to 11 cycles. TCRdb reprocessed the 5' RACE reads with MiXCR, giving one entry per CDR3 protein. The repertoire holds about 620,000 distinct CDR3 sequences, around 52% seen once, with about 13% in the top ten. The entry originates in a study of blood T cells in healthy people across ages. Across the study: Through template switching, about one barcoded beta molecule was captured per two T cells, as measured in model experiments.

V shed 1 base and J shed 6 bases, with 9 bases lying between them. This CDR3 region has 14 residues. The chain joins TRBV12-3 or TRBV12-4 to TRBJ2-2; tentatively, D is TRBD2 (5 bases). Sequences were obtained from blood. The origin of this receptor is a woman of 80 years or more in good health. For the CDR3, the DNA is TGTGCCAGCAGTTTAGTCGACGGGGCCGGGGAGCTGTTTTTT. Its protein is CASSLVDGAGELFF.